This is a list of T cell receptor beta chains from one sample in a study of long-term antiretroviral therapy in people with HIV. Clones were sequenced by immunoSEQ multiplex PCR, and TCRdb holds only the in-frame ones, with some missing. Of some 31,000 clones detected, around 92% appear once; the ten largest clones hold less than 3.5%. The material sequenced was unsorted PBMCs, taken approximately 7.4 years after starting antiretroviral therapy. Source of these receptors: a man between 45 and 60 years old with HIV. Both conserved end residues are part of each CDR3. D genes are given only for firm matches. Expanded clones are given a class, and other clones once, few, many or no size at all.

j_call	clone_size	v_call	cdr3_length	d_call	cdr3_nt	cdr3_aa
TRBJ2-5	-	TRBV27	14	-	TGTGCCAGCAGTTTAGAAGGGGGGCAAGAGACCCAGTACTTC	CASSLEGGQETQYF
TRBJ1-1	-	TRBV11-1	15	-	TGTGCCAGCAGCTCCCCCCGACTGACGAACACTGAAGCTTTCTTT	CASSSPRLTNTEAFF
TRBJ2-5	-	TRBV7-2	13	-	TGTGCCAGCAGCTTCCAGAGGCAAGAGACCCAGTACTTC	CASSFQRQETQYF
TRBJ1-6	-	TRBV19	14	TRBD1	TGTGCCAGTAGTATTCAGGGGGCGAAGGTTCCCCTCCACTTT	CASSIQGAKVPLHF
TRBJ2-1	-	TRBV7-2	14	-	TGTGCCAGCAGCCTCCTGGGGGCCGGCTTTGAGCAGTTCTTC	CASSLLGAGFEQFF
TRBJ1-1	-	TRBV29-1	13	TRBD1	TGCAGCGCACCGGGACAGGGGAACACTGAAGCTTTCTTT	CSAPGQGNTEAFF
TRBJ2-7	-	TRBV6-5	13	-	TGTGCCAGCAGTTACTCAGGGATCGACGAGCAGTACTTC	CASSYSGIDEQYF
TRBJ1-1	once	TRBV9	16	-	TGTGCCAGCAGCCCCCACCTCAGGGGAGGAAACACTGAAGCTTTCTTT	CASSPHLRGGNTEAFF
TRBJ2-1	-	TRBV10-3	15	TRBD2	TGTGCCATCATGGAGCGGGGGAGCTCCTACAATGAGCAGTTCTTC	CAIMERGSSYNEQFF
TRBJ2-2	-	TRBV6-1	15	TRBD1	TGTGCCAGCAGTGCGACAGGGAAGGGCACCGGGGAGCTGTTTTTT	CASSATGKGTGELFF
TRBJ1-4	-	TRBV7-9	16	-	TGTGCCAGCAGCTTAGCCCGTGAGACAGGAAGTTTTAAACTGTTTTTT	CASSLARETGSFKLFF
TRBJ2-3	-	TRBV5-1	16	-	TGCGCCAGCAGCATACCACTGGGGACTAGCACAGATACGCAGTATTTT	CASSIPLGTSTDTQYF
TRBJ1-5	few	TRBV15	15	-	TGTGCCACACACGCCGGGGCCGATAGCAATCAGCCCCAGCATTTT	CATHAGADSNQPQHF
TRBJ2-7	-	TRBV4-1	16	-	TGCGCCAGCAGCCAAGCCCTGACCCCGGCGTCCTACGAGCAGTACTTC	CASSQALTPASYEQYF
TRBJ1-2	-	TRBV6-1	17	-	TGTGCCAGCAGTGAAGTGGGGGAGGGCGGGTTTTTCTATGGCTACACCTTC	CASSEVGEGGFFYGYTF
TRBJ2-7	-	TRBV29-1	17	-	TGCAGCGTTGTTGCCTATCAAGGTAAGGGCAGGGGCTACGAGCAGTACTTC	CSVVAYQGKGRGYEQYF
TRBJ2-1	-	TRBV7-2	15	TRBD1	TGTGCCAGCAGGCCCTTGAGGGACAGGGGCCATGAGCAGTTCTTC	CASRPLRDRGHEQFF
TRBJ1-1	-	TRBV6-6	14	-	TGTGCCAGCAGTCCTCCGATGGGGAACACTGAAGCTTTCTTT	CASSPPMGNTEAFF
TRBJ2-7	-	TRBV18	15	TRBD1	TGTGCCAGCTCACGCACATCAGGACAGGGTTACGAGCAGTACTTC	CASSRTSGQGYEQYF
TRBJ1-1	-	TRBV30	13	TRBD1	TGTGCCTGGAACCGGGACAGTGACACTGAAGCTTTCTTT	CAWNRDSDTEAFF
TRBJ2-2	-	TRBV29-1	14	-	TGCAGCGTTGGGGTAGACAGAAACACCGGGGAGCTGTTTTTT	CSVGVDRNTGELFF
TRBJ2-5	-	TRBV7-9	16	-	TGCGCCAGCAGCCAAGATTCGTCGGCGGTCCAAGAGACCCAGTACTTC	CASSQDSSAVQETQYF
TRBJ2-6	-	TRBV6-5	16	-	TGTGCCAGCAGTTACTCGGGGGCAACTGGGGCCAACGTCCTGACTTTC	CASSYSGATGANVLTF
TRBJ1-6	-	TRBV5-1	15	-	TGCGCCAGCAGCTTGGGGTCGGGGGCAGGTTCACCCCTCCACTTT	CASSLGSGAGSPLHF
TRBJ2-6	-	TRBV14	17	-	TGTGCCAGCAGCCAAAAGGGTTTTGCCTCTGGGGCCAACGTCCTGACTTTC	CASSQKGFASGANVLTF
TRBJ1-5	-	TRBV7-8	14	-	TGTGCCAGCAGCTCCGTGGTCCGGGATGGGCCCCAGCATTTT	CASSSVVRDGPQHF
TRBJ2-3	-	TRBV11-2	16	-	TGTGCCAGCAGCTTAGGGGGACTCCAATTCACAGATACGCAGTATTTT	CASSLGGLQFTDTQYF
TRBJ2-6	-	TRBV5-8	17	TRBD1	TGTGCCAGCAGACGAGGACAGGGGAAGGGTGGGGCCAACGTCCTGACTTTC	CASRRGQGKGGANVLTF
TRBJ1-1	-	TRBV25-1	13	-	TGTGCCAGCAGTCTGCAGACGAACACTGAAGCTTTCTTT	CASSLQTNTEAFF
TRBJ2-2	-	TRBV18	13	-	TGTGCCAGCTCACCTTTAGGGACCGGGGAGCTGTTTTTT	CASSPLGTGELFF
TRBJ2-7	-	TRBV19	14	-	TGTGCCAGTAGTGCGGTTCATAGCTCCTACGAGCAGTACTTC	CASSAVHSSYEQYF
TRBJ2-4	-	TRBV5-6	14	-	TGTGCCAGCAGCTTGGGGGGGCCGGTTGACATTCAGTACTTC	CASSLGGPVDIQYF
TRBJ2-7	-	TRBV27	13	-	TGTGCCAGCAGTACATTGAGCCCCTACGAGCAGTACTTC	CASSTLSPYEQYF
TRBJ1-5	once	TRBV25-1	14	-	TGTGCCAGCAGTGCCGGGGGCAGCAATCAGCCCCAGCATTTT	CASSAGGSNQPQHF
TRBJ1-4	-	TRBV7-9	15	TRBD1	TGTGCCAGCAGCCTTGGACAGGGCGTTAATGAAAAACTGTTTTTT	CASSLGQGVNEKLFF
TRBJ1-4	-	TRBV4-1	15	TRBD1	TGCGCCAGCAGCCAGGAACAGGGGGCTAATGAAAAACTGTTTTTT	CASSQEQGANEKLFF
TRBJ2-2	-	TRBV2	14	-	TGTGCCAGCAGGAGGGATGAATGGCCCGGGGAGCTGTTTTTT	CASRRDEWPGELFF
TRBJ1-2	-	TRBV2	13	-	TGTGCCAGCAGTGAGGGCCGGAACCGTTGGTACACCTTC	CASSEGRNRWYTF
TRBJ1-1	once	TRBV2	13	-	TGTGCCAGCAGTTACAGGTCCAACACTGAAGCTTTCTTT	CASSYRSNTEAFF
TRBJ1-1	-	TRBV28	14	TRBD1	TGTGCCAGCAGACCAGGGGGCGCGGGAACTGAAGCTTTCTTT	CASRPGGAGTEAFF
TRBJ1-5	-	TRBV19	16	-	TGTGCCAGTAGTCCTACAGGGCAGGGTCGCAATCAGCCCCAGCATTTT	CASSPTGQGRNQPQHF
TRBJ1-4	-	TRBV5-1	15	-	TGCGCCAGCAGCTTGTACGCGGCAGTTAATGAAAAACTGTTTTTT	CASSLYAAVNEKLFF
TRBJ1-4	-	TRBV29-1	15	TRBD1	TGCAGCGTAGAAACAGGGGGCGGAACTAATGAAAAACTGTTTTTT	CSVETGGGTNEKLFF
TRBJ2-6	once	TRBV29-1	16	-	TGCAGCGCGACCCTGGGTTCAGACTCTGGGGCCAACGTCCTGACTTTC	CSATLGSDSGANVLTF
TRBJ1-6	-	TRBV27	17	-	TGTGCCAGCAGTTTATCGAGACCCGGGTTCCCGGGGTCACCCCTCCACTTT	CASSLSRPGFPGSPLHF
TRBJ1-4	-	TRBV2	15	-	TGTGCCAGCAGTTTCGAGGGCCCAACTAATGAAAAACTGTTTTTT	CASSFEGPTNEKLFF
TRBJ2-3	-	TRBV4-3	15	-	TGCGCCAGCAGCCCAGGCGCGGAAAGCACAGATACGCAGTATTTT	CASSPGAESTDTQYF
TRBJ1-5	-	TRBV11-2	13	TRBD1	TGTGCCAGCAGCCGACAGGGGAATCAGCCCCAGCATTTT	CASSRQGNQPQHF
TRBJ2-4	-	TRBV9	15	-	TGTGCCAGCAGCTTCCGTGAGGGGGCCAAAAACATTCAGTACTTC	CASSFREGAKNIQYF
TRBJ2-1	medium-sized	TRBV19	15	TRBD2	TGTGCCAGTAGCGCCGTAGCGGGGGGGTACGATGAGCAGTTCTTC	CASSAVAGGYDEQFF
TRBJ2-6	-	TRBV4-3	18	TRBD1	TGCGCCAGCTCGGCTCACACAGGGGGGCTAGCTGGGGCCAACGTCCTGACTTTC	CASSAHTGGLAGANVLTF
TRBJ1-3	-	TRBV21-1	14	-	TGTGCCAGCAGCATCCCAGGGACTGGAAACACCATATATTTT	CASSIPGTGNTIYF
TRBJ2-1	-	TRBV19	16	TRBD1	TGTGCCAGTAGTACCCGCCGGACAGGGATCTACAATGAGCAGTTCTTC	CASSTRRTGIYNEQFF
TRBJ2-1	-	TRBV11-3	15	-	TGTGCCAGCAGCTCCGGGGGTTCGGGCTACAATGAGCAGTTCTTC	CASSSGGSGYNEQFF
TRBJ1-1	-	TRBV10-1	13	-	TGCGCCAGCAGCGAGCGTGAGGGCGCTGAAGCTTTCTTT	CASSEREGAEAFF
TRBJ1-5	-	TRBV19	13	-	TGTGCCAGTAGGTCCCACCGCCCGGGGCCCCAGCATTTT	CASRSHRPGPQHF
TRBJ1-1	-	TRBV13	13	-	TGTGCCAGCAGCCTGAGATTGCTTACTGAAGCTTTCTTT	CASSLRLLTEAFF
TRBJ1-4	-	TRBV7-9	15	-	TGTGCCAGCAGCCCCGGGGCTGCAACTAATGAAAAACTGTTTTTT	CASSPGAATNEKLFF
TRBJ2-3	once	TRBV20-1	11	-	TGCAGTGCTAGACCCACAGATACGCAGTATTTT	CSARPTDTQYF
TRBJ2-3	-	TRBV4-2	18	TRBD2	TGTGCCAGCAGCCAAGATCAGAGTAGCGGGGGGGTGTTGAATACGCAGTATTTT	CASSQDQSSGGVLNTQYF